Listed here are 21 T cell receptor beta chains from one sample, sequenced in a study of shared clonotypes between healthy human individuals. Clones were read by immunoSEQ multiplex PCR, and TCRdb kept only the in-frame ones, dropping some. Of 2.3 million or so clones in the sample, just over 90% are singletons; the top ten hold around 0.4%. Sequencing used naive CD4+ T cells from PBMCs. Indicated subset: CD45RA+ positively selected. The receptors shown here come from a man aged 18-30 years in good health. Some clones in this sample may be carry-over from other donors' samples.

This chain joins TRBV9 and TRBJ1-1, with 11 bases that match TRBD1. Germline CDR1 SGDLS, CDR2 YYNGEE. The junction had 7 bases not matched to a gene; V was cut back by 3 bases and J by 3 bases. The CDR3 totals 16 residues. The CDR3 region has the DNA TGTGCCAGCAGCGCCAGCGGGACAGGGGGACACACTGAAGCTTTCTTT. Its protein product is CASSASGTGGHTEAFF. The full variable domain, rest sourced from reference TRBV9 and TRBJ1-1, is DSGVTQTPKHLITATGQRVTLRCSPRSGDLSVYWYQQSLDQGLQFLIQYYNGEERAKGNILERFSAQQFPDLHSELNLSSLELGDSALYFCASSASGTGGHTEAFFGQGTRLTVV.

This clone was detected only once. The chain uses TRBV6-1 and TRBJ1-2; 9 nucleotides align to TRBD1. Looked up from germline, CDR1 is MNHNS and CDR2 is SASEGT. J lost 8 bases, V lost 2 bases, and 21 bases had no gene match. The CDR3 extends over 19 amino acids. The CDR3: CASSEKGTTWDRVIRGYTF. In DNA, the CDR3 is TGTGCCAGCAGTGAAAAGGGGACTACGTGGGACAGGGTGATTCGCGGCTACACCTTC.

V and J are TRBV7-8 and TRBJ2-1, with 8 bases aligning to TRBD2. From germline, CDR1 is SGHVS and CDR2 FQNEAQ. Unmatched junction bases numbered 12, after V lost 2 bases and J lost 12 bases. This CDR3 is built from 15 residues. The CDR3 nucleotides read TGTGCCAGCAGCTTACGACTAGCGCAAGGATCGAGGCAGTTCTTC. This codes for CASSLRLAQGSRQFF.

This CDR3 reads CASTDGRLAGVPYEQYF. The CDR3 DNA follows: TGTGCCAGCACAGACGGCAGACTAGCGGGAGTCCCCTACGAGCAGTACTTC. The chain recombines TRBV28 with TRBJ2-7; 12 bases are shared with TRBD2. V trimming: 7 bases; J trimming: 2 bases; junction bases outside the gene matches: 12. Germline V lookup: CDR1 MDHEN, CDR2 SYDVKM. The CDR3 contains 17 residues.

The chain carries TRBV10-2 and TRBJ2-1; possible D gene TRBD2, 6 bases. Trimming removed 6 bases at V and 0 bases at J, with 12 bases between. Germline V gives CDR1 WSHSY, CDR2 SAAADI. The CDR3 sequence is 15 residues long. CDR3 sequence reads: CASRIGTSSYNEQFF. CDR3 DNA: TGCGCCAGCAGGATCGGGACTTCCTCCTACAATGAGCAGTTCTTC.

The J gene is TRBJ1-1, the V gene TRBV7-9, with no clear D. Germline V lookup: CDR1 SEHNR, CDR2 FQNEAQ (reference sequence). CDR3 length: 13 amino acids. V was cut by 1 base and J by 4 bases, with 7 bases left in between. The CDR3, as DNA: TGTGCCAGCAGCTTAGGAGCCAGCACTGAAGCTTTCTTT. This encodes CASSLGASTEAFF.

The chain employs TRBV19 and TRBJ1-2; D call uncertain. The V end was cut by 3 bases, the J end by 4 bases, with 18 bases between. The V gene's germline CDR1 is LNHDA and CDR2 SQIVND (reference sequence). CDR3 length: 16 residues. The CDR3 loop reads CASSISRLTPPYGYTF. The CDR3 DNA sequence: TGTGCCAGTAGTATTTCGAGACTCACGCCCCCCTATGGCTACACCTTC. Supplemented by reference TRBV19 and TRBJ1-2, the full variable domain reads DGGITQSPKYLFRKEGQNVTLSCEQNLNHDAMYWYRQDPGQGLRLIYYSQIVNDFQKGDIAEGYSVSREKKESFPLTVTSAQKNPTAFYLCASSISRLTPPYGYTFGSGTRLTVV.

The chain carries TRBV25-1 and TRBJ2-5; D is unclear. Germline CDR1 MGHDK, CDR2 SYGVNS. V was clipped by 5 bases and J by 2 bases, with 9 bases between them. The CDR3 totals 13 residues. For the CDR3, the DNA is TGTGCCAGCAGTCAGCCACTACAAGAGACCCAGTACTTC. Its translation is CASSQPLQETQYF.

This clone was seen once. The genes are TRBV9 and TRBJ2-3, with D possibly being TRBD1 (6 bases). Germline V lookup: CDR1 SGDLS, CDR2 YYNGEE. The CDR3 consists of 16 residues. V was clipped by 0 bases and J by 2 bases, with 13 bases between them. The CDR3 is CASSVATGKSTDTQYF. The CDR3 bases are TGTGCCAGCAGCGTAGCGACAGGAAAATCCACAGATACGCAGTATTTT.

The chain combines TRBV5-1 with TRBJ1-4; TRBD1 might be the D (6 bases). V lost 3 bases and J lost 11, with 17 bases in between. Germline V gene lookup returns CDR1 SGHRS and CDR2 YFSETQ. CDR3 length: 14 amino acids. CDR3 loop: CASSWGPEEGKLFF. The CDR3 coding sequence is TGCGCCAGCAGCTGGGGGCCCGAGGAGGGGAAACTGTTTTTT.

The V call is TRBV5-4, the J call TRBJ1-4; D remains unclear. Germline-derived CDR1 and CDR2 are SGHNT and YYREEE (reference sequence). The germline V and J ends were trimmed by 0 bases and 10 bases, with 7 bases remaining between them. The CDR3 spans 12 residues. CDR3 DNA: TGTGCCAGCAGCTTGGGGGAGGGAAAACTGTTTTTT. Translating it yields CASSLGEGKLFF.

V is TRBV18 and J is TRBJ2-1; 11 bases map to TRBD2. The CDR3 loop spans 15 amino acids. V gave up 0 bases and J gave up 9 bases; unmatched junction bases: 4. Germline-derived CDR1 and CDR2 are KGHSH and LQKENI. CDR3 coding DNA: TGTGCCAGCTCACCACCTAGCGGGAGGGGGAGTGAGCAGTTCTTC. Translated, it gives CASSPPSGRGSEQFF.

This sequence joins TRBV5-1 and TRBJ2-7; TRBD1 matches at 9 bases. The length of the CDR3 is 16 residues. CDR1 is SGHRS and CDR2 is YFSETQ in the germline V gene. Trimming took 4 bases from V and 7 from J; bases not matched to a gene: 15. The CDR3 nucleotides read TGCGCCAGCAGCATTCAACCGACACAGGGGGCGGGGGAGCAGTACTTC. Translated: CASSIQPTQGAGEQYF.

This clone was seen only once. The V gene is TRBV25-1, the J gene TRBJ2-2, with a possible D match to TRBD1 (6 bases). The germline gives CDR1 MGHDK, CDR2 SYGVNS. V lost 3 bases and J lost 6, with 14 bases in between. The CDR3 is 15 residues long. The CDR3 is CASSDVMKGAGELFF. In nucleotides, the CDR3 is TGTGCCAGCAGTGACGTAATGAAGGGGGCCGGGGAGCTGTTTTTT.

This chain joins TRBV4-3 and TRBJ2-3; 8 positions match TRBD2. Trimming cost V 1 base and J 0 bases; bases outside gene matches: 6. The CDR3 totals 17 residues. Germline lookup yields CDR1 LGHNA and CDR2 YSLEER. In DNA, the CDR3 is TGCGCCAGCAGCCAAGCTAGACTAGCGATGAGCACAGATACGCAGTATTTT. This gives the protein CASSQARLAMSTDTQYF.

The J gene is TRBJ2-1, the V gene TRBV6-1; no clear D. V was cut by 11 bases and J by 0 bases, with 11 bases left in between. Germline values: CDR1 MNHNS, CDR2 SASEGT. This CDR3 has 13 amino acids. CDR3 region: CAFRVSSYNEQFF. The CDR3, as DNA: TGTGCCTTCCGGGTGAGCTCCTACAATGAGCAGTTCTTC.

Worth noting for this clone: Distinct nucleotide sequences in the sample also encode this CDR3. The chain combines TRBV27 with TRBJ2-7, with D tentatively TRBD1 (5 bases). CDR1 and CDR2 (germline): MNHEY, SMNVEV (reference sequence). The CDR3 runs 14 residues. V dropped 3 bases and J dropped 4 bases, with 13 bases sitting between them. The CDR3 DNA sequence: TGTGCCAGCAGTTTGAGGCAGGGTCCTTACGAGCAGTACTTC. It is translated as CASSLRQGPYEQYF.

Turning to this clone: The same CDR3 arises from other DNA sequences in this sample as well. The chain links TRBV28 to TRBJ1-2; D remains unclear. V lost 2 bases and J lost 5, with 6 bases in between. Germline assignment: CDR1 MDHEN and CDR2 SYDVKM. The length of the CDR3 is 12 residues. CDR3 loop: CASSLRGYGYTF. DNA of the CDR3: TGTGCCAGCAGTTTAAGAGGTTATGGCTACACCTTC.

This chain links TRBV10-3 with TRBJ1-2; possible D gene TRBD1, 6 bases. In germline, CDR1 is ENHRY, CDR2 SYGVKD. V lost 2 bases and J 4 bases, leaving 20 bases between the germline ends. The CDR3 is 17 amino acids. Here the CDR3 reads CAISEAPGQGNPYGYTF. The CDR3 DNA is TGTGCCATCAGTGAGGCTCCTGGGCAGGGGAATCCCTATGGCTACACCTTC.

The rearrangement uses TRBV6-5 and TRBJ1-2; 7 positions agree with TRBD1. Germline CDR1 reads MNHEY; CDR2 reads SVGAGI. V gave up 7 bases and J gave up 4 bases; unmatched junction bases: 12. The CDR3 runs to 15 residues. The DNA for the CDR3 is TGTGCCAGCAACTCAGGGGGTCAAAAACCCTATGGCTACACCTTC. Encoded protein: CASNSGGQKPYGYTF.

The chain combines TRBV7-3 with TRBJ2-2; no clear D gene. Trimming shortened V by 5 bases and J by 7 bases, and 14 bases separated the two germline ends. CDR1 is SGHTA, CDR2 FQGTGA, per germline. This CDR3 comprises 14 residues. CDR3 bases: TGTGCCAGCAGCCCGGACCCCTCAGGCGGGGAGCTGTTTTTT. It translates to CASSPDPSGGELFF.